Each of the 32 T cell receptor beta chains below was sequenced from the same sample in a study of tumor-infiltrating lymphocytes in primary liver carcinoma. The source material, about 18-31 mg of unsorted bulk tissue, was used to co-extract RNA and DNA. With roughly 500 ng total RNA as template and a constant-region primer, TCR beta cDNA was made. Three nested multiplex PCR rounds, a slightly modified ARM-PCR, produced the libraries for TCR beta. Running ten to eleven cycles apiece, the first two PCR rounds relied on TRBV1-TRBV30 forward primers together with a C-beta reverse primer. TCRdb independently ran MiXCR on the multiplex PCR reads; one entry per CDR3 protein. The repertoire consists of approximately 190,000 distinct CDR3 sequences, with just under 85% occurring once and the leading ten covering roughly 18%. Material for sequencing was tumor tissue from primary liver carcinoma. These receptors all stem from a man in his forties with primary liver carcinoma and hepatitis B virus infection.

Note on this clonotype: A read error may account for a junction end that differs from germline. The rearrangement uses TRBV11-2 and TRBJ2-5; no clear D. In germline, CDR1 is SGHAT, CDR2 FQNNGV. The CDR3 extends over 14 amino acids. CDR3 in DNA: TGTGCAAGCAGCTCGGAACAACCCCAAGAGACCCAGTACTTC. It encodes CASSSEQPQETQYF.

Regarding this clonotype: A read error may explain this, as a much larger clone is one base away. V and J are TRBV28 and TRBJ2-4, with D perhaps TRBD2 (6 bases). The length of the CDR3 is 17 residues. Germline V gene lookup returns CDR1 MDHEN and CDR2 SYDVKM. The DNA for the CDR3 is TGTGCCAACAGTCCGTCCCTTAGCGGTCTAGCCAAAAACATTCAGTACTTC. Translation: CANSPSLSGLAKNIQYF.

In its sample, this clonotype was seen once. Sequence at one end of the junction differs from germline and may be a read error. The rearrangement uses TRBV6-5 and TRBJ2-5; 11 bases match TRBD2. The CDR3 is 19 residues long. Germline CDR1 MNHEY, CDR2 SVGAGI. The CDR3 region has the DNA TGTGTCAGCAGACGGACGGGGTTGGTAGCGGGAGGGCCGTCAGAGACCCAGTACTTC. It is translated as CVSRRTGLVAGGPSETQYF.

As to this clonotype: Sequence at one end of the junction differs from germline and may be a read error. The CDR3 coding sequence is TGTGCCAGCAGCTTGGTGTCACGGAATCGGGGCGGCGAGCAGTACTTC. It encodes CASSLVSRNRGGEQYF. The chain couples TRBV5-1 to TRBJ2-7, with D tentatively TRBD1 or TRBD2 (5 bases each). CDR1 and CDR2 from the germline V gene are SGHRS and YFSETQ. The CDR3 runs to 16 residues. The variable domain in full, completed from reference TRBV5-1 and TRBJ2-7, reads KAGVTQTPRYLIKTRGQQVTLSCSPISGHRSVSWYQQTPGQGLQFLFEYFSETQRNKGNFPGRFSGRQFSNSRSEMNVSTLELGDSALYLCASSLVSRNRGGEQYFGPGTRLTVT.

As to this clonotype: Because the CDR3 is missing its conserved closing phenylalanine or tryptophan, this is likely a read error. The DNA is omitted, as the CDR3 cannot be located on it reliably, and the CDR3 follows TCRdb's listing. This chain connects TRBV11-3 to TRBJ2-1. From germline, CDR1 is SGHNT and CDR2 YENEEA. From its first to its last residue, the CDR3 has 14 amino acids. CDR3: CANSLGVSNNEKFL.

This chain uses TRBV11-2 with TRBJ1-2; D ambiguous. Germline CDR1 reads SGHAT; CDR2 reads FQNNGV. The V end lost 6 bases, the J end lost 8 bases, and 16 bases lay between the germline ends. The CDR3 length is 13 residues. The CDR3 here is CASSVGRDGGYTF. CDR3 bases: TGTGCCAGCAGTGTCGGGAGGGATGGAGGCTACACCTTC. Drawing the rest from reference TRBV11-2 and TRBJ1-2, the complete variable domain is EAGVAQSPRYKIIEKRQSVAFWCNPISGHATLYWYQQILGQGPKLLIQFQNNGVVDDSQLPKDRFSAERLKGVDSTLKIQPAKLEDSAVYLCASSVGRDGGYTFGSGTRLTVV.

On this clonotype: At one end, the junction sequence differs from germline, possibly due to a read error. V is TRBV6-5 and J is TRBJ2-3; TRBD2 matches at 13 bases. CDR1 is MNHEY, CDR2 SVGAGI, per germline. The CDR3 loop spans 15 amino acids. The CDR3 sequence is CASNPGLAGADTQCF. The CDR3 DNA follows: TGTGCCAGCAACCCAGGACTAGCGGGAGCAGACACGCAGTGTTTT.

The chain carries TRBV5-6 and TRBJ2-7; perhaps D is TRBD1 or TRBD2 (5 bases each). Trimming shortened V by 2 bases and J by 4 bases, and 16 bases separated the two germline ends. Germline V CDR1 and CDR2: SGHDT, YYEEEE. The CDR3 covers 15 residues. The CDR3 bases are TGTGCCAGCAGCTTCTGGCTGGGGGTCACTTACGAGCAGTACTTC. As protein: CASSFWLGVTYEQYF.

As concerns this clonotype: This is likely a read error, given that the CDR3 carries no conserved phenylalanine or tryptophan at its end. The rearrangement joins TRBV12-3 or TRBV12-4 to TRBJ2-7; D possibly uses TRBD1 or TRBD2 (6 bases each). This CDR3 is built from 16 residues. The CDR3, as DNA: TGTGCCAGCAGTTTAATGGGGGGCCTAAGACCCTATGAGCAGTACCTC. It codes for CASSLMGGLRPYEQYL.

Worth noting for this clonotype: The junction and the germline gene differ at one end; a read error may be behind it. The chain joins TRBV6-1 to TRBJ2-1; D is unclear. Germline CDR1 MNHNS, CDR2 SASEGT. The CDR3 totals 13 residues. The DNA of the CDR3 is TGTACCAGCAGTGACCGGAAAAACATTGAGCAGTTCTTC. Amino acid sequence: CTSSDRKNIEQFF.

Note on this clonotype: In this CDR3 the conserved last residue, phenylalanine or tryptophan, is missing, so a read error is likely. This chain links TRBV7-9 with TRBJ2-1, with D maybe TRBD2 (6 bases). CDR1 SEHNR and CDR2 FQNEAQ come from the germline V gene (reference sequence). The CDR3 sequence is 14 residues long. Trimming shortened V by 10 bases and J by 4 bases, and 17 bases separated the two germline ends. CDR3 residues: CATTLSGEYNEQFL. In nucleotides, the CDR3 is TGTGCCACCACTCTGTCGGGAGAGTACAATGAGCAGTTCTTG.

At least ten counts were recorded for this clonotype. The chain employs TRBV6-5 and TRBJ1-2, with D possibly being TRBD1 (5 bases). Germline CDR1 reads MNHEY; CDR2 reads SVGAGI. The V end lost 0 bases, the J end lost 2 bases, and 7 bases lay between the germline ends. The CDR3 spans 14 residues. In nucleotides, the CDR3 is TGTGCCAGCAGTTACTCGGAGGGGAACTATGGCTACACCTTC. Translated: CASSYSEGNYGYTF.

This clonotype was counted only a few times. The rearrangement joins TRBV9 to TRBJ2-7; 8 nucleotides align to TRBD1. In germline, CDR1 is SGDLS, CDR2 YYNGEE. V lost 1 base and J lost 6; bases outside the gene matches: 9. This CDR3 region has 15 residues. CDR3 sequence reads: CASSVNDRGGAEQYF. The CDR3 DNA is TGTGCCAGCAGCGTAAATGACAGGGGAGGTGCCGAGCAGTACTTC.

On this clonotype itself: A single base separates this from a much larger clone, so it may be a read error. The chain has TRBV6-4 and TRBJ1-1, with D uncertain. Germline V gene lookup returns CDR1 MRHNA and CDR2 SNTAGT. CDR3 length equals 13 residues. CDR3 nucleotide sequence: TGTGCCAGCTCACAAGCGTTCGACACTAAAGCTTTCTTT. It encodes CASSQAFDTKAFF.

This sequence joins TRBV28 and TRBJ2-7; 9 positions match TRBD1. Looked up from germline, CDR1 is MDHEN and CDR2 is SYDVKM. This CDR3 has 15 amino acids. J was trimmed by 3 bases and V by 11 bases; bases with no gene match: 14. The CDR3 DNA reads as TGTGCCGGTACCGCCTATGGGACAGGGAACTACGAGCAGTACTTC. Residues: CAGTAYGTGNYEQYF. Based on the CDR3 plus reference TRBV28 and TRBJ2-7, the full variable domain is DVKVTQSSRYLVKRTGEKVFLECVQDMDHENMFWYRQDPGLGLRLIYFSYDVKMKEKGDIPEGYSVSREKKERFSLILESASTNQTSMYLCAGTAYGTGNYEQYFGPGTRLTVT.

Details on this clonotype: The junction and the germline gene differ at one end; a read error may be behind it. This chain links TRBV11-1 with TRBJ2-3; TRBD1 is a possible D gene (5 bases). CDR1 is SGHAT, CDR2 FQDESV, per germline (reference sequence). CDR3 length: 19 residues. DNA of the CDR3: TGTGCCAGCAGCTCTAGGGGAAGCTCTGTTGGAGCCCGCACAGGTACGCATTATTTT. Translated, it gives CASSSRGSSVGARTGTHYF.

Remarks on this clonotype: No conserved phenylalanine or tryptophan ends this CDR3, so it is likely a read error. The chain combines TRBV6-5 with TRBJ2-3, with TRBD2 identical over 8 bases. V was clipped by 6 bases and J by 7 bases; unmatched bases: 12. CDR3 length: 15 residues. Germline V CDR1 and CDR2: MNHEY, SVGAGI. Here the CDR3 DNA reads TGTGCCAGCAGGGTAGGGGGACTAGGTACGCATACGCAGTATTTG. It codes for CASRVGGLGTHTQYL.

This clonotype was found once. Compared with germline, one end of the junction differs, possibly owing to a read error. V gene TRBV11-2 combines with J gene TRBJ2-7; 12 positions match TRBD2. The CDR3 sequence is 16 residues long. From germline, CDR1 is SGHAT and CDR2 FQNNGV. The CDR3: CASNLRTSGVSYEQYF. DNA for the CDR3: TGTGCCAGCAACCTGCGGACTAGCGGGGTCTCCTATGAGCAGTATTTC.

On this clonotype itself: The conserved final phenylalanine or tryptophan is absent from the CDR3, which likely points to a read error. The DNA is left out, because the CDR3 cannot be placed on it with certainty; the CDR3 is given as TCRdb lists it. This rearrangement joins TRBV14 to TRBJ2-7. The CDR3 contains 12 residues when both ends are counted. Germline CDR1 is SGHDN and CDR2 is FVKESK. Here the CDR3 reads CTSSRYPREKYL.

On this clonotype itself: Likely a read error: the CDR3 ends without its conserved phenylalanine or tryptophan. The rearrangement uses TRBV29-1 and TRBJ2-7, with D possibly matching TRBD1 (5 bases). V was pared by 4 bases and J by 3 bases, with 16 bases between. Per germline, CDR1 SQVTM and CDR2 ANQGSEA. The CDR3 has 14 amino acids. As DNA, the CDR3 is TGCAGCGTTGTAGCCAGGGTTCCTGGCTACGAGCAGTACTTG. It encodes CSVVARVPGYEQYL.

The count of this clonotype is one. The chain joins TRBV28 to TRBJ2-7, with D maybe TRBD1 (6 bases). The CDR3 totals 15 residues. Per the germline V gene, CDR1 is MDHEN and CDR2 is SYDVKM. V was shortened by 2 bases and J by 5 bases, with 16 bases between the two germline ends. Here the CDR3 DNA reads TGTGCCAGCAGTTTAAAAGTGCAGGGGAGTGACGAGCAGTACTTC. Its protein product is CASSLKVQGSDEQYF.

Comment on this clonotype: One end of the junction fails to match germline, which may point to a read error. The J gene is TRBJ2-7, the V gene TRBV5-4; 8 bases line up with TRBD1. The CDR3 spans 15 residues. CDR1 SGHNT and CDR2 YYREEE come from the germline V gene (reference sequence). This CDR3 reads CVSSLTGQDPYEQYF. CDR3 nucleotides: TGTGTCAGCAGCTTGACGGGACAGGATCCCTACGAGCAGTACTTC. Full variable domain (remainder filled in from reference TRBV5-4 and TRBJ2-7): ETGVTQSPTHLIKTRGQQVTLRCSSQSGHNTVSWYQQALGQGPQFIFQYYREEENGRGNFPPRFSGLQFPNYSSELNVNALELDDSALYLCVSSLTGQDPYEQYFGPGTRLTVT.

Note on this clonotype: Because the CDR3 is missing its conserved closing phenylalanine or tryptophan, this is likely a read error. The V call is TRBV6-1, the J call TRBJ1-2; no clear D gene. This CDR3 has 16 amino acids. The germline V gene has CDR1 MNHNS and CDR2 SASEGT. Trimming stripped 1 base from V and 8 bases from J, with 20 bases between. CDR3 amino acids: CASSEEEAWIGQGYTL. The CDR3 bases are TGTGCCAGCAGTGAAGAAGAAGCCTGGATAGGGCAGGGCTACACCTTG.

The chain links TRBV6-1 to TRBJ2-7; 7 bases are shared with TRBD2. The CDR3 totals 14 residues. CDR1 MNHNS and CDR2 SASEGT come from the germline V gene. The junction had 13 bases not matched to a gene; V was cut back by 11 bases and J by 3 bases. CDR3 in DNA: TGTGCCGGCTGTGGGAGGGGTAGGAACTACGAGCAGTACTTC. Translating it yields CAGCGRGRNYEQYF.

The chain links TRBV6-5 to TRBJ1-4; D gene unclear. This CDR3 contains 14 residues. V lost 5 bases and J 8 bases, leaving 15 bases between the germline ends. Per germline, CDR1 MNHEY and CDR2 SVGAGI. The CDR3 DNA reads as TGTGCCAGCAGTCCCAGGAGGTTCACCGAAAAACTGTTTTTT. Its protein is CASSPRRFTEKLFF.

Comments on this clonotype: A much larger clone is a single base away; this may be a read error. The chain employs TRBV6-4 and TRBJ1-1, with D unclear. This CDR3 comprises 13 residues. With 7 bases removed from V and 0 bases from J, the gap between germline ends came to 9 bases. Looked up from germline, CDR1 is MRHNA and CDR2 is SNTAGT. This CDR3 is CASNVGVNTEAFF. DNA for the CDR3: TGTGCCAGCAATGTCGGGGTGAACACTGAAGCTTTCTTT.

A word on this clonotype: This may be a read error, as it is one base from a much larger clone. J is TRBJ1-5 and V is TRBV30; D is uncertain. The CDR3 is 13 amino acids. Germline CDR1 GTSNPN, CDR2 SVGIG (reference sequence). Here the CDR3 DNA reads TGTGCCTGTGCGTCCGCAGCCAATCAGCCCCAGCTTTTT. Translation gives CACASAANQPQLF.

In regard to this clonotype: A read error may produce the germline difference seen at one junction end. The gene calls are TRBV29-1 and TRBJ2-7, with D perhaps TRBD1 (7 bases). Germline V gene sequence: CDR1 SQVTM, CDR2 ANQGSEA. This CDR3 contains 15 residues. DNA of the CDR3: TGCAACGTTGAAGATCCAGGGGGGAGCTCATACGAGCAGTACTTC. Its protein product is CNVEDPGGSSYEQYF.

To note about this clonotype: Sequence at one end of the junction differs from germline and may be a read error. This chain joins TRBV29-1 and TRBJ2-3; D is unresolved. This CDR3 has 13 amino acids. Germline lookup yields CDR1 SQVTM and CDR2 ANQGSEA. CDR3 sequence (DNA): TGCAGCGTGGGCTTAGTAAGCACAGATACGCGGCATTTT. It yields the protein CSVGLVSTDTRHF.

This clonotype appeared many times. The chain combines TRBV7-2 with TRBJ2-1; TRBD2 matches at 8 bases. The CDR3 contains 14 residues. J gave up 7 bases and V 2 bases, and 4 bases lay outside the gene matches. Looked up from germline, CDR1 is SGHTA and CDR2 is FQGNSA. The chain's CDR3 is CASSLQAGANEQFF. The CDR3 coding sequence is TGTGCCAGCAGCTTACAAGCGGGAGCTAATGAGCAGTTCTTC.

Turning to this clonotype: Lacking the conserved final phenylalanine or tryptophan, this CDR3 likely reflects a read error. It is unclear where the CDR3 begins or ends on the DNA, so no DNA is shown, and the CDR3 is as TCRdb lists it. V is TRBV6-6 and J is TRBJ1-1; the table's D call, TRBD1, has no DNA check behind it. Germline CDR1 is MNHNY and CDR2 is SVGAGI (reference sequence). The CDR3 length is 13 residues, termini included. The CDR3 reads CASSIGGTTEAFY.

The chain is built from TRBV12-3 or TRBV12-4 and TRBJ2-1, with a tentative D call TRBD1 (5 bases). The CDR3 has 14 amino acids. Trimming removed 5 bases from V and 10 bases from J, with 18 bases in between. This CDR3 is CASSPKGRRKEQFF. The CDR3 nucleotides are TGTGCCAGCAGTCCCAAGGGGCGGCGGAAAGAGCAGTTCTTC.